The TCR beta chain described here comes from a study of shared clonotypes between healthy human individuals. V was pared by 7 bases and J by 2 bases, with 11 bases between. CDR1 and CDR2 (germline): MGHRA, YSYEKL. The CDR3 totals 13 residues. Per the original data handling: Filtering was not the same, since immunoSEQ gave junction-only sequences without quality scores. Measured with immunoSEQ multiplex PCR; TCRdb has only the in-frame clones, and not every one. The DNA was the basis for D and trimming; V, J and clone size are from that table. Of some 2.1 million clones listed, 85% to 95% were seen once; the top ten hold around 0.13%.

The chain has TRBV4-1 and TRBJ1-1; D is ambiguous. The sequencing input was naive CD4+ T cells sorted from blood. Subset: CD45RA+ positively selected. The receptor's source is a man aged 18 to 35 in good health. This CDR3 reads CASTPLGNTEAFF. The CDR3 coding sequence is TGCGCCAGCACCCCCCTTGGAAACACTGAAGCTTTCTTT.